What follows are 15 T cell receptor beta chains derived from one specimen sequenced in a study of blood T cell repertoires in COVID-19. Assay used: immunoSEQ multiplex PCR; TCRdb lists only in-frame clones, some missing. Of over 50,000 clones in the sample, nearly 90% were seen once. Material: peripheral blood. The receptors were sampled from a man between 50 and 59 years old with active COVID-19.

V and J are TRBV27 and TRBJ2-2; 11 bases fit TRBD2. V lost 4 bases and J lost 11; bases outside the gene matches: 12. The germline gives CDR1 MNHEY, CDR2 SMNVEV (reference sequence). This CDR3 contains 16 residues. The CDR3 loop reads CASSSLQLAGDRELFF. In DNA, the CDR3 is TGTGCCAGCAGTTCCCTACAACTAGCGGGGGATCGTGAGCTGTTTTTT.

The V and J genes are TRBV23-1 and TRBJ1-3; D possibly corresponds to TRBD1 (6 bases). TRBV23-1 is labeled an ORF, and its function is uncertain. The CDR3 contains 16 residues. Trimming removed 4 bases from V and 4 bases from J, with 17 bases in between. The CDR3 nucleotides read TGCGCCAGCAGTCTTGAGCTGGGGGCCCCGGGAAACACCATATATTTT. Amino acid sequence: CASSLELGAPGNTIYF.

The chain combines TRBV4-1 with TRBJ1-2; 11 positions match TRBD1. The V gene end was trimmed by 0 bases and the J gene end by 0 bases; junction bases not matched to a gene: 15. The germline gives CDR1 MGHRA, CDR2 YSYEKL. The CDR3 spans 21 residues. Here the CDR3 reads CASSQDRPWTGGRITNYGYTF. CDR3 DNA sequence: TGCGCCAGCAGCCAAGATCGACCCTGGACAGGGGGCAGAATAACTAACTATGGCTACACCTTC.

The chain joins TRBV3-1 (or the pseudogene TRBV3-2) to TRBJ2-2; D perhaps matches TRBD2 (5 bases). Looked up from germline, CDR1 is LGHDT and CDR2 is YNNKEL (reference sequence). The CDR3 sequence is 13 residues long. Trimming left V 2 bases short and J 8 bases short, with 9 bases between. The CDR3 sequence: CASSQILAGELFF. The DNA for the CDR3 is TGTGCCAGCAGCCAAATTCTAGCAGGGGAGCTGTTTTTT.

This chain connects TRBV5-1 to TRBJ2-1, with D unclear. The germline V and J ends were trimmed by 7 bases and 1 base, with 12 bases remaining between them. Looked up from germline, CDR1 is SGHRS and CDR2 is YFSETQ. This CDR3 contains 14 residues. CDR3 residues: CASRGSLSYNEQFF. In DNA, the CDR3 is TGCGCCAGCCGTGGCAGTCTTTCCTACAATGAGCAGTTCTTC. Full variable domain (remainder filled in from reference TRBV5-1 and TRBJ2-1): KAGVTQTPRYLIKTRGQQVTLSCSPISGHRSVSWYQQTPGQGLQFLFEYFSETQRNKGNFPGRFSGRQFSNSRSEMNVSTLELGDSALYLCASRGSLSYNEQFFGPGTRLTVL.

This rearrangement joins TRBV10-3 to TRBJ1-4; maybe TRBD1 (5 bases). V lost 0 bases to trimming and J lost 2 bases, with 10 bases between them. The CDR3 has 16 amino acids. Germline CDR1 reads ENHRY; CDR2 reads SYGVKD. The CDR3 here is CAISESRDRTNEKLFF. The CDR3 DNA sequence: TGTGCCATCAGTGAGTCCAGGGATAGGACTAATGAAAAACTGTTTTTT.

The CDR3 spells CASSPRLVGRGEPNYGYTF. The CDR3 DNA follows: TGTGCCAGCAGCCCCCGACTGGTTGGCAGGGGCGAACCTAACTATGGCTACACCTTC. The chain recombines TRBV7-9 with TRBJ1-2, with D possibly matching TRBD1 (6 bases). Germline V gene lookup returns CDR1 SEHNR and CDR2 FQNEAQ (reference sequence). CDR3 length equals 19 residues. Deletions cut 5 bases from V and 0 bases from J, with 25 bases between.

The chain combines TRBV7-2 with TRBJ2-7, with D tentatively TRBD2 (6 bases). Germline CDR1 reads SGHTA; CDR2 reads FQGNSA. V was cut by 1 base and J by 4 bases, with 20 bases left in between. The CDR3 is 17 residues long. CDR3 nucleotides: TGTGCCAGCAGCTTAGGAGTATCGGGGAGGAGCGGGTACGAGCAGTACTTC. This encodes CASSLGVSGRSGYEQYF.

The V gene is TRBV2, the J gene TRBJ2-1; the D gene is possibly TRBD2 (5 bases). Trimming removed 5 bases at V and 5 bases at J, with 13 bases between. The CDR3 runs 14 residues. Germline-derived CDR1 and CDR2 are SNHLY and FYNNEI. CDR3 region: CASSKTDGNNEQFF. CDR3 nucleotides: TGTGCCAGCAGTAAAACTGACGGGAACAATGAGCAGTTCTTC. The complete variable domain, with remaining parts taken from reference TRBV2 and TRBJ2-1, reads EPEVTQTPSHQVTQMGQEVILRCVPISNHLYFYWYRQILGQKVEFLVSFYNNEISEKSEIFDDQFSVERPDGSNFTLKIRSTKLEDSAMYFCASSKTDGNNEQFFGPGTRLTVL.

This clone was recorded once. The CDR3 DNA sequence: TGTGCCAGCAGCGAGGTTGGAGAGACCCAGTACTTC. As protein: CASSEVGETQYF. The chain uses TRBV2 and TRBJ2-5; no definite D call. The ends were cut back, 6 bases at V and 4 bases at J, with 9 bases in the middle. The CDR3 is 12 residues long. The germline V gene encodes CDR1 SNHLY and CDR2 FYNNEI.

This clone was detected only once. V and J are TRBV18 and TRBJ1-4, with D possibly being TRBD1 (5 bases). V lost 0 bases and J 4 bases, leaving 9 bases between the germline ends. CDR1 and CDR2 (germline): KGHSH, LQKENI. The CDR3 is made up of 15 amino acids. The CDR3 DNA reads as TGTGCCAGCTCACCACCAGGGGCCCGTAATGAAAAACTGTTTTTT. Protein sequence: CASSPPGARNEKLFF.

The chain joins TRBV4-3 to TRBJ2-3; the D gene is possibly TRBD2 (6 bases). Trimming removed 0 bases from V and 2 bases from J, with 15 bases in between. Germline lookup yields CDR1 LGHNA and CDR2 YSLEER. The CDR3 extends over 17 amino acids. CDR3 DNA: TGCGCCAGCAGCCAAGAAGGTCGGGCGGGGATCACAGATACGCAGTATTTT. It translates to CASSQEGRAGITDTQYF.

CDR3 DNA sequence: TGTGCCAGCAGCTCAACTAGCTTTGAGACCCAGTACTTC. Amino acids: CASSSTSFETQYF. The rearrangement links TRBV5-6 to TRBJ2-5; tentatively, D is TRBD2 (6 bases). The germline V gene has CDR1 SGHDT and CDR2 YYEEEE. This CDR3 spans 13 amino acids. V was pared by 3 bases and J by 5 bases, with 11 bases between.

The CDR3: CASSLLTGLPGGTQYF. The CDR3 DNA reads as TGTGCCAGCAGCTTACTGACAGGGTTGCCCGGAGGGACCCAGTACTTC. The chain links TRBV7-9 to TRBJ2-5; 7 bases map to TRBD1. The V segment lost 2 bases and the J segment 7 bases; nucleotides outside the gene matches: 13. CDR1 and CDR2 (germline): SEHNR, FQNEAQ (reference sequence). The CDR3 contains 16 residues.

V usage is TRBV19 and J usage is TRBJ2-1, with unresolved D. CDR1 and CDR2 from the germline V gene are LNHDA and SQIVND (reference sequence). The germline V and J ends were trimmed by 1 base and 0 bases, with 7 bases remaining between them. The CDR3 length is 15 residues. CDR3 residues: CASSIGRLSYNEQFF. DNA for the CDR3: TGTGCCAGTAGTATAGGTAGACTCTCCTACAATGAGCAGTTCTTC.